This is a list of T cell receptor beta chains from one sample in a study of a mutant IDH1 vaccine in newly diagnosed glioma. Sequencing used immunoSEQ multiplex PCR; TCRdb keeps in-frame clones, though not all of them. Of tens of thousands of clones detected, roughly 81% appear once; the ten largest clones hold approximately 3.8%. These TCRs are of unknown antigen specificity. The sequences come from PBMCs, collected from a glioma patient whose treatment included an IDH1 peptide vaccine. Receptors were obtained from a man between 25 and 39 years old with glioma. CDR3s include the opening cysteine and the closing phenylalanine or tryptophan. A D gene is named only where the DNA matches it firmly. Size is omitted from some rows. Given values are once, few, many or a class for expanded clones.

clone_size	v_call	d_call	j_call	cdr3_nt	cdr3_aa
NA	TRBV19	TRBD2	TRBJ2-5	TGTGCCAGTAGTATCCGGACTAGCCCGGTTGGCCAAGAGACCCAGTACTTC	CASSIRTSPVGQETQYF
NA	TRBV6-1	NA	TRBJ2-7	TGTGCCAGCAGTGCCCAGGGGACCGCCTTTGCCTACGAGCAGTACTTC	CASSAQGTAFAYEQYF
once	TRBV6-6	TRBD1	TRBJ1-2	TGTGCCAGCACCCCCAACGTGCAGGGGGTGAGTGGCTACACCTTC	CASTPNVQGVSGYTF
NA	TRBV21-1	NA	TRBJ1-2	TGTGCCAGCAGCAAAGTCCCCCACTCGTTATATGGCTACACCTTC	CASSKVPHSLYGYTF
NA	TRBV7-8	NA	TRBJ1-3	TGTGCCAGCAGCTCCGGTGCCCCGGTCCCCCGGCGGTCCGGAAACACCATATATTTT	CASSSGAPVPRRSGNTIYF
NA	TRBV19	NA	TRBJ1-3	TGTGCCAGTAGTATTGTGGAACAGAGAAACACCATATATTTT	CASSIVEQRNTIYF
once	TRBV27	TRBD1	TRBJ2-7	TGTGCCAGCGCAGGACAGGGAGGCTACGAGCAGTACTTC	CASAGQGGYEQYF
NA	TRBV6-1	NA	TRBJ2-7	TGTGCCAGCAGTGGGGAGATTTACGAGCAGTACTTC	CASSGEIYEQYF
NA	TRBV18	NA	TRBJ1-3	TGTGCCAGCTCTACCGGGACCAGAAACACCATATATTTT	CASSTGTRNTIYF
NA	TRBV10-1	NA	TRBJ2-3	TGCGCCAGCAGTAACGGGCTGCGGGATACGCAGTATTTT	CASSNGLRDTQYF
once	TRBV6-5	NA	TRBJ1-5	TGTGCCAGCAGTTACTCGCGGGAATGGAGCAATCAGCCCCAGCATTTT	CASSYSREWSNQPQHF
NA	TRBV7-2	NA	TRBJ2-1	TGTGCCAGCAGCTTACGCCAGGGGCACAATGAGCAGTTCTTC	CASSLRQGHNEQFF
NA	TRBV4-1	NA	TRBJ1-5	TGCGCCAGCAGTCAGGGCTGGGGCCCCGAAGGTGGTCAGCCCCAGCATTTT	CASSQGWGPEGGQPQHF
NA	TRBV7-9	NA	TRBJ1-1	TGTGCCAGCAGCCCTATAAATCGGGGAATGAACACTGAAGCTTTCTTT	CASSPINRGMNTEAFF
few	TRBV19	TRBD1	TRBJ1-1	TGTGCCAGTAGTATCGGGGGAAGGGGGCTAAACACTGAAGCTTTCTTT	CASSIGGRGLNTEAFF
NA	TRBV6-1	TRBD1	TRBJ1-2	TGTGCCAGCATCTTGGGACAGGGGGCCTTTGGCTACACCTTC	CASILGQGAFGYTF
once	TRBV27	NA	TRBJ1-2	TGTGCCAGCAGTTCATCGGACAGACTAGCTAACTATGGCTACACCTTC	CASSSSDRLANYGYTF
NA	TRBV13	NA	TRBJ2-1	TGTGCCAGCAGCCCCTCGTCCCGGGACACCGGCAATGAGCAGTTCTTC	CASSPSSRDTGNEQFF
few	TRBV12-5	TRBD1	TRBJ1-5	TGTGCTAGTGGTTTGGGAACAGGGGTTAATCAGCCCCAGCATTTT	CASGLGTGVNQPQHF
NA	TRBV30	TRBD1	TRBJ1-3	TGTGCCTGGAGTAGGGACAGAAGCTCTGGAAACACCATATATTTT	CAWSRDRSSGNTIYF
NA	TRBV10-3	TRBD1	TRBJ1-1	TGTGCCATCAGGGGACAGGTTATGAACACTGAAGCTTTCTTT	CAIRGQVMNTEAFF
NA	TRBV4-1	NA	TRBJ1-1	TGCGCCAGCAGCCAAGAGTCGTCAGGCCGGTTTGAAGCTTTCTTT	CASSQESSGRFEAFF
NA	TRBV28	NA	TRBJ2-5	TGTGCCAGCAGCCCCCGGGTAAAAGAGACCCAGTACTTC	CASSPRVKETQYF
NA	TRBV7-9	NA	TRBJ1-1	TGTGCCAGCAGCGAGGAGGGGAGTGAAGCTTTCTTT	CASSEEGSEAFF
NA	TRBV27	NA	TRBJ2-7	TGTGCCAGCAGTCTAAAACCGGGACTCTCAATCGAGCAGTACTTC	CASSLKPGLSIEQYF
NA	TRBV9	NA	TRBJ1-1	TGTGCCAGCAGCGTAGGTCCGGGAGGGGTGGACACTGAAGCTTTCTTT	CASSVGPGGVDTEAFF
NA	TRBV7-9	NA	TRBJ1-1	TGTGCCAGCAGCTTAGAGGGGGGGAGCACTGAAGCTTTCTTT	CASSLEGGSTEAFF